The 11 T cell receptor beta chains given below trace back to one sample, sequenced in a study of OX40 agonist ivuxolimab in advanced cancers. Some clones are missing from TCRdb's copy, which holds only in-frame ones; the method was immunoSEQ multiplex PCR. In the table there are under 5,500 clones, approximately 72% of which are singletons. This specimen was CD4+ or CD8+ T cells sorted from blood, taken in a trial of the OX40 agonist ivuxolimab. The receptor source for this set is an adult with an advanced solid tumor such as melanoma, head and neck, liver or kidney cancer.

This clone was seen a few times. V and J are TRBV27 and TRBJ2-1; weak D call: TRBD1 (6 bases). The CDR3 sequence is 12 residues long. Germline V gene lookup returns CDR1 MNHEY and CDR2 SMNVEV (reference sequence). The germline V and J ends were trimmed by 5 bases and 8 bases, with 10 bases remaining between them. The CDR3 is CASSTGPDEQFF. The CDR3 region has the DNA TGTGCCAGCAGTACAGGGCCCGATGAGCAGTTCTTC.

This sequence joins TRBV4-1 and TRBJ2-1; 8 nucleotides line up with TRBD2. From germline, CDR1 is MGHRA and CDR2 YSYEKL. With 1 base clipped from V and 4 bases from J, the junction kept 6 bases outside the gene matches. This CDR3 spans 16 amino acids. The CDR3 coding sequence is TGCGCCAGCAGCCAAGCGGCCGGGGGGGAATACAATGAGCAGTTCTTC. Encoded protein: CASSQAAGGEYNEQFF.

The V and J genes are TRBV15 and TRBJ2-7, with 7 bases that match TRBD1. CDR1 is LNHNV, CDR2 YYDKDF, per germline (reference sequence). The CDR3 is made up of 14 amino acids. Unmatched junction bases numbered 6, after V lost 5 bases and J lost 2 bases. This chain's CDR3 is CATSPRDRAYEQYF. Written as DNA, the CDR3 is TGTGCCACCAGCCCAAGGGACAGAGCCTACGAGCAGTACTTC.

This chain joins TRBV27 and TRBJ1-5; 12 bases agree with TRBD1. There are 15 residues in the CDR3. The junction had 1 base not matched to a gene; V was cut back by 4 bases and J by 3 bases. Germline V gives CDR1 MNHEY, CDR2 SMNVEV (reference sequence). CDR3 nucleotide sequence: TGTGCCAGCAGTTCGGGACAGGGGGCCAATCAGCCCCAGCATTTT. Protein: CASSSGQGANQPQHF.

The chain uses TRBV2 and TRBJ2-7, with 8 bases matching TRBD1. Germline lookup yields CDR1 SNHLY and CDR2 FYNNEI. J lost 5 bases, V lost 8 bases, and 11 bases had no gene match. The length of the CDR3 is 14 residues. CDR3 coding DNA: TGTGCCAGCGAGGGACAGGACGGAGGGAACGAGCAGTACTTC. Protein product: CASEGQDGGNEQYF.

This chain joins TRBV10-2 and TRBJ2-5, with 7 bases lining up with TRBD2. Trimming took 0 bases from V and 4 from J; bases not matched to a gene: 5. The CDR3 loop spans 15 amino acids. The germline CDR1 and CDR2 sequences are WSHSY and SAAADI. The CDR3 DNA is TGCGCCAGCAGTGAGTCGGGGACGGGGGGAGAGACCCAGTACTTC. Its translation: CASSESGTGGETQYF.

The chain has TRBV6-1 and TRBJ2-3; the match to TRBD2 covers 10 bases. CDR3 length: 15 residues. Per germline, CDR1 MNHNS and CDR2 SASEGT. V shed 3 bases, J shed 7 bases, and the junction held 7 bases outside the gene matches. CDR3 loop: CASSDPTSGLYTQYF. The CDR3 DNA reads as TGTGCCAGCAGTGATCCGACTAGCGGGCTATATACGCAGTATTTT.

A few counts support this clone. This chain uses TRBV7-8 with TRBJ2-7, with 13 nucleotides matching TRBD2. The ends lost 5 bases at V and 5 bases at J; junction bases unmatched: 3. Germline V gene data show CDR1 as SGHVS and CDR2 as FQNEAQ. This CDR3 comprises 14 residues. CDR3 loop: CASSRTSGGHEQYF. The CDR3 DNA is TGTGCCAGCAGCCGGACTAGCGGGGGACACGAGCAGTACTTC.

This clone was observed a few times. The chain employs TRBV19 and TRBJ1-2; D is unresolved. Germline assignment: CDR1 LNHDA and CDR2 SQIVND (reference sequence). This CDR3 contains 15 residues. Trimming removed 2 bases at V and 3 bases at J, with 13 bases between. CDR3 DNA sequence: TGTGCCAGTAGTATATCCTTTACGGTGGACTATGGCTACACCTTC. Protein sequence: CASSISFTVDYGYTF.

This clone was observed a few times. The rearrangement links TRBV5-4 to TRBJ1-1, with D possibly matching TRBD1 (6 bases). The germline V gene has CDR1 SGHNT and CDR2 YYREEE (reference sequence). This CDR3 has 13 residues. V lost 0 bases and J 8 bases, leaving 11 bases between the germline ends. CDR3 coding DNA: TGTGCCAGCAGCTTGGGGCCGGGGACAGAAGCTTTCTTT. This gives the protein CASSLGPGTEAFF. The whole variable domain, remainder taken from reference TRBV5-4 and TRBJ1-1, is ETGVTQSPTHLIKTRGQQVTLRCSSQSGHNTVSWYQQALGQGPQFIFQYYREEENGRGNFPPRFSGLQFPNYSSELNVNALELDDSALYLCASSLGPGTEAFFGQGTRLTVV.

The chain uses TRBV15 and TRBJ2-1; D call uncertain. CDR1 is LNHNV and CDR2 is YYDKDF in the germline V gene (reference sequence). CDR3 length: 16 amino acids. V was trimmed by 0 bases and J by 4 bases, leaving 13 bases between them. The CDR3 region has the DNA TGTGCCACCAGCAGAGATCGAGAGACAAAATACAATGAGCAGTTCTTC. Translating it yields CATSRDRETKYNEQFF.